Detailed here is one TCR beta chain. What it binds is not known. These data belong to a study of cytomegalovirus exposure and HLA in healthy donors. Study details: The approximately 710 first-cohort repertoires and the 130 or so validation repertoires shared the same platform, a later analysis reported.

Germline trimming cut 0 bases from V and 8 bases from J; bases unmatched to any gene: 8. The CDR3 length is 16 residues. CDR1 and CDR2 from the germline V gene are LGHNA and YSLEER. The data were produced by immunoSEQ multiplex PCR, yet TCRdb's version contains in-frame clones alone and is incomplete. The sample records around 60,000 clones, around 92% being singletons. General study findings and limits: It was reported that the classifier diagnosed cytomegalovirus status with high specificity and sensitivity in both the original and validation cohorts. Cytomegalovirus-associated TCR beta chains were listed, numbering approximately 150. Specificity for CMV antigens was confirmed in vitro for a few of the CMV-associated chains.

This sequence joins TRBV4-3 and TRBJ2-1, with 9 bases lining up with TRBD2. The origin of this receptor is a woman under 30 in good health and CMV-seronegative. Sequenced sample: PBMCs. The CDR3 loop reads CASSQEVAGVFDEQFF. The CDR3 DNA sequence: TGCGCCAGCAGCCAAGAGGTAGCGGGAGTGTTCGATGAGCAGTTCTTC.